A selection of T cell receptor beta chains follows, all from one sample in a study of T cells after yellow fever vaccination. TCRdb itself ran the 5' RACE reads through MiXCR, one entry per CDR3 protein. The data contain over 300,000 distinct CDR3 sequences, approximately 4% of them singletons. The starting material was PBMCs, obtained 5 days after the yellow fever booster vaccination. All receptors derive from a man aged 18-30 years who received the YFV17D yellow fever vaccine. CDR3s include the opening cysteine and the closing phenylalanine or tryptophan. D genes are given only for firm matches. The size field is filled for only some rows; it gives once, few, many or a size class.

TRBJ1-2 few . TRBV2 CASNLAGYGYTF TGTGCCAGCAACCTAGCCGGATATGGCTACACCTTC
TRBJ2-1 many TRBD2 TRBV5-1 CASSWSGTSGGYNEQFF TGCGCCAGCAGCTGGAGCGGGACTAGCGGGGGGTACAATGAGCAGTTCTTC
TRBJ1-2 many . TRBV20-1 CSARGLGAMDYGYTF TGCAGTGCTAGAGGGTTGGGGGCCATGGACTATGGCTACACCTTC
TRBJ2-3 few . TRBV4-3 CASSQECYTGGSLTDTQYF TGCGCCAGCAGCCAAGAGTGCTACACTGGGGGAAGTCTCACAGATACGCAGTATTTT
TRBJ2-5 . TRBD1 TRBV29-1 CSVEGRGFRKETQYF TGCAGCGTTGAAGGCAGGGGGTTTCGTAAAGAGACCCAGTACTTC
TRBJ2-1 few TRBD2 TRBV15 CATSRLAGEDNEQFF TGTGCCACCAGCAGACTAGCGGGGGAGGACAATGAGCAGTTCTTC
TRBJ2-7 . . TRBV21-1 CASTLDRTYEQYF TGTGCCAGCACCCTCGACAGGACCTACGAGCAGTACTTC
TRBJ2-3 . . TRBV6-5 CASSYGLDTQYF TGTGCCAGCAGTTACGGCTTGGATACGCAGTATTTT
TRBJ2-2 . . TRBV20-1 CSARVMAAGELFF TGCAGTGCTAGAGTAATGGCGGCCGGGGAGCTGTTTTTT
TRBJ2-5 . TRBD2 TRBV10-3 CAIGTRAGGQETQYF TGTGCCATCGGTACGAGGGCGGGGGGACAAGAGACCCAGTACTTC
TRBJ2-5 . . TRBV3-1 CASSSGRVETQYF TGTGCCAGCAGCTCGGGGAGAGTTGAGACCCAGTACTTC
TRBJ2-5 many . TRBV11-2 CASSAQGAPGETQYF TGTGCCAGCAGCGCGCAGGGAGCCCCCGGAGAGACCCAGTACTTC
TRBJ2-3 many . TRBV29-1 CSVAIEGQGDTQYF TGCAGCGTCGCAATAGAGGGGCAAGGAGATACGCAGTATTTT
TRBJ2-1 . . TRBV4-1 CASSHRTPDGSSYNEQFF TGCGCCAGCAGCCACCGCACCCCGGACGGGAGCTCCTACAATGAGCAGTTCTTC
TRBJ2-3 few TRBD2 TRBV4-1 CASSGLAGVTDTQYF TGCGCCAGCTCCGGACTAGCGGGAGTCACAGATACGCAGTATTTT
TRBJ2-1 many . TRBV5-1 CASSMQLAGEQFF TGCGCCAGCAGCATGCAACTAGCCGGTGAGCAGTTCTTC
TRBJ2-4 . . TRBV7-9 CASSLVEEPPRNIQYF TGTGCCAGCAGCTTAGTCGAGGAACCTCCCCGAAACATTCAGTACTTC
TRBJ1-1 many . TRBV5-1 CASSRGDMNTEAFF TGCGCCAGCAGCAGGGGGGACATGAACACTGAAGCTTTCTTT
TRBJ2-6 few . TRBV6-2/TRBV6-3 CASRRGTAGANVLTF TGTGCCAGCAGGAGGGGGACGGCTGGGGCCAACGTCCTGACTTTC
TRBJ2-1 . TRBD1 TRBV12-3/TRBV12-4 CASSLVQGEDEQLF TGTGCCAGCAGTTTAGTCCAGGGGGAAGATGAGCAGCTCTTC
TRBJ1-3 few . TRBV5-1 CASSLSPGPGNTIYF TGCGCCAGCAGCTTATCTCCCGGGCCTGGAAACACCATATATTTT
TRBJ1-1 . . TRBV20-1 CSARDGTKNTEAFF TGCAGTGCTAGAGACGGGACAAAGAACACTGAAGCTTTCTTT
TRBJ2-2 many TRBD1 TRBV28 CASSQDRVITGELFF TGTGCCAGCAGCCAAGACAGGGTGATCACCGGGGAGCTGTTTTTT
TRBJ2-2 few . TRBV5-5 CASIVGEHPGELFF TGTGCCAGCATCGTCGGGGAACATCCTGGGGAGCTGTTTTTT
TRBJ2-1 . . TRBV5-1 CASSLLRSNYNEQFF TGCGCCAGCAGCTTGCTCAGGAGCAATTACAATGAGCAGTTCTTC
TRBJ2-3 many TRBD2 TRBV7-2 CASSYPTSGGAADTQYF TGTGCCAGCAGCTATCCCACTAGCGGGGGGGCGGCAGATACGCAGTATTTT
TRBJ2-4 . . TRBV20-1 CSAEFRVSWYQNIQYF TGCAGTGCTGAATTTCGGGTGTCCTGGTACCAAAACATTCAGTACTTC
TRBJ2-5 . TRBD2 TRBV5-1 CASTDSTSGGETQYF TGCGCCAGCACCGACTCGACTAGCGGGGGGGAGACCCAGTACTTC
TRBJ1-2 few . TRBV20-1 CSATGVPGYTF TGCAGTGCTACAGGGGTTCCTGGCTACACCTTC
TRBJ2-1 . . TRBV12-3/TRBV12-4 CASSLPGTEQFF TGTGCCAGCAGTCTTCCCGGGACCGAGCAGTTCTTC
TRBJ2-5 . . TRBV5-1 CASSLPGETQYF TGCGCCAGCAGCCTCCCGGGGGAGACCCAGTACTTC
TRBJ2-3 . . TRBV9 CASSSPFFYTQYF TGTGCCAGCAGCTCCCCGTTCTTTTATACGCAGTATTTT
TRBJ2-7 few TRBD2 TRBV2 CASNPVAGLSEQYF TGTGCCAGCAACCCCGTAGCGGGGTTAAGCGAGCAGTACTTC
TRBJ1-2 few TRBD1 TRBV20-1 CRAEEQGVYGYTF TGCAGGGCAGAAGAACAGGGGGTGTATGGCTACACCTTC
TRBJ1-2 . . TRBV5-1 CASSPTEIRAF TGCGCCAGCAGCCCGACGGAGATTAGGGCCTTC
TRBJ2-5 many . TRBV10-3 CAISESGGQQETQYF TGTGCCATCAGTGAGTCGGGGGGACAGCAAGAGACCCAGTACTTC
TRBJ2-3 few TRBD1 TRBV7-3 CASSLDRVPDTQYF TGTGCCAGCAGCCTTGACAGGGTCCCAGATACGCAGTATTTT
TRBJ1-1 few . TRBV7-2 CASSPQLGRNTEAFF TGTGCCAGCAGCCCCCAATTGGGACGGAACACTGAAGCTTTCTTT
TRBJ1-4 . . TRBV5-6 CASSLEGTRQLFF TGTGCCAGCAGTCTTGAGGGGACAAGGCAACTGTTTTTT
TRBJ1-1 few . TRBV12-3/TRBV12-4 CASSTTAGGEAFF TGTGCCAGCAGTACAACTGCCGGAGGTGAAGCTTTCTTT
TRBJ1-1 few . TRBV12-3/TRBV12-4 CASRPTVNTEAFF TGTGCCAGCAGGCCAACAGTGAACACTGAAGCTTTCTTT
TRBJ2-6 . . TRBV7-3 CASSDLGGANVLTF TGTGCCAGCAGCGATTTGGGGGGAGCCAACGTCCTGACTTTC
TRBJ2-5 . . TRBV19 CASSGTVGTQYF TGTGCCAGTAGTGGAACCGTGGGGACCCAGTACTTC
TRBJ1-3 many . TRBV20-1 CSVAGDSGNTIYF TGCAGCGTCGCGGGGGACTCTGGAAACACCATATATTTT
TRBJ2-3 many . TRBV5-5 CASSWGRLTTDTQYF TGTGCCAGCAGCTGGGGGAGACTCACCACAGATACGCAGTATTTT
TRBJ1-3 . TRBD1 TRBV20-1 CSVPGQGRLGNTIYF TGCAGTGTCCCAGGACAGGGGCGATTGGGAAACACCATATATTTT
TRBJ1-2 few . TRBV9 CASSVDGGYGYTF TGTGCCAGCAGCGTAGATGGGGGCTATGGCTACACCTTC